This TCR beta chain is drawn from a study of cytomegalovirus exposure and HLA in healthy donors. With respect to this clone: Its target is not known.

V dropped 8 bases and J dropped 9; count of bases not matched to a gene: 11. CDR1 and CDR2 from the germline V gene are LNHDA and SQIVND (reference sequence). This CDR3 comprises 14 residues. The PCR made use of 60 Vbeta and 13 Jbeta primers. Produced via immunoSEQ multiplex PCR; TCRdb's table is partial and in-frame only. The sample lists some 88,000 clones, over 65% occurring once. Study results and limitations: What a later analysis showed was that several of the most significant clusters appeared linked to common viral pathogens.

The sequenced sample consisted of PBMCs. The source of this sequence is a young woman in good health and CMV-seropositive. The chain couples TRBV19 to TRBJ2-1; TRBD1 agrees at 9 bases. The CDR3 spells CASAGTGWMSEQFF. Written as DNA, the CDR3 is TGTGCCAGTGCCGGGACAGGGTGGATGAGTGAGCAGTTCTTC.